This entry concerns a single T cell receptor (beta chain). Germline CDR1 is SGHDN and CDR2 is FVKESK. The V end lost 4 bases, the J end lost 15 bases, and 16 bases lay between the germline ends. The CDR3 covers 12 residues. These data are taken from a study of glioma-infiltrating T cells. Amplification of TCR alpha and beta CDR3 regions from RNA used iRepertoire nested multiplex PCR. TCRdb re-called the multiplex PCR reads with MiXCR, one entry per CDR3 protein. The sample includes under 150,000 distinct CDR3 sequences, about 25% seen only once; the top ten take under 35%. The sequence was obtained from a human donor with low-grade glioma or glioblastoma, undergoing nonglioma brain surgery, or in good health (not recorded which). The specimen sequenced was glioma tissue, nonneoplastic brain tissue, or PBMCs (not recorded which). The chain is built from TRBV14 and TRBJ2-1, with D maybe TRBD1 (5 bases). CDR3 DNA sequence: TGTGCCAGCAGCCGGGTGGACAACACACCGTTCTTC. This translates into CASSRVDNTPFF.